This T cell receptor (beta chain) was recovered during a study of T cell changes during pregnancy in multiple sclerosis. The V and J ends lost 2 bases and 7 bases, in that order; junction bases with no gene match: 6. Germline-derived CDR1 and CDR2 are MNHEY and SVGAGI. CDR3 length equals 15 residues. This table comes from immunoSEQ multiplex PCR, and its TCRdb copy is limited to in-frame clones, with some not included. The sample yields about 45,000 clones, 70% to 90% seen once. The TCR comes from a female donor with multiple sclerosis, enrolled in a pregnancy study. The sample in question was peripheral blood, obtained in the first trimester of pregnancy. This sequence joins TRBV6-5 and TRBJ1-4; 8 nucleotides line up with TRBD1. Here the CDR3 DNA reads TGTGCCAGCAGTTACGGCAGGGGGCAAAGTGAAAAACTGTTTTTT. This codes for CASSYGRGQSEKLFF.